The clone carrying this T cell receptor (beta chain) is a singleton in its sample. Its antigen is undetermined. Treatment given: oral pan-JAK inhibitor, 5-10 mg twice daily. Extracted RNA was reverse transcribed, and the resulting cDNA served as sequencing template. TCRdb's copy holds only in-frame clones and misses some; the assay was immunoSEQ multiplex PCR. The sample includes over 95,000 clones, roughly 56% of them seen just once. The data were taken from a study of CD8+ T cells in alopecia areata. The wider study: Patients received oral tofacitinib, 5 to 10 mg twice daily, for moderate-to-severe alopecia areata.

CDR3 length: 15 amino acids. Per germline, CDR1 LNHNV and CDR2 YYDKDF (reference sequence). The ends lost 3 bases at V and 7 bases at J; junction bases unmatched: 5. Study conclusions and caveats: Scalp sequencing captures resident alphabeta T cells of normal skin too. Under tofacitinib, numerous expanded lesional clonotypes remained detectable in scalp and blood.

Sequencing used CD4+ T cells sorted from blood, obtained at week 24, from a patient treated with tofacitinib. The sequence came from a human donor with alopecia areata. The chain has TRBV15 and TRBJ1-6, with 8 bases lining up with TRBD1. The CDR3: CATSRDQGANSPLHF. The CDR3, as DNA: TGTGCCACCAGCAGGGACCAGGGGGCCAATTCACCCCTCCACTTT.